This T cell receptor (beta chain) was identified during a study of long-term antiretroviral therapy in people with HIV. The ends were cut back, 7 bases at V and 5 bases at J, with 22 bases in the middle. Germline assignment: CDR1 SGHDT and CDR2 YYEEEE. This CDR3 comprises 16 residues. Whole-study results and caveats: Transplant-donor-level diversity was not reached after ART, though diversity increased. Clonal expansions arising prior to ART prevailed in the repertoire at every time point.

As regards this clone: Its antigen is unknown.

It was version v3.0 of the immunoSEQ assay that was run at survey level. Sequencing was performed with immunoSEQ multiplex PCR; in TCRdb, only in-frame clones are kept and a portion is missing. The repertoire includes 35,000 or so clones, 90% to 95% of them detected once, and roughly 3.9% sits in the top ten. The sequences come from unsorted PBMCs, collected 4.1 years after starting antiretroviral therapy. The receptor comes from a woman between 50 and 59 years old with HIV. V gene TRBV5-6 combines with J gene TRBJ2-4; D perhaps matches TRBD2 (7 bases). CDR3 bases: TGTGCCAGCTGGGAGAGGGGGGGGCCATCGGAAAACATTCAGTACTTC. Protein product: CASWERGGPSENIQYF.